The 10 T cell receptor beta chains below come from one sample, sequenced in a study of blood T cell repertoires in COVID-19. This table comes from immunoSEQ multiplex PCR, and its TCRdb copy is limited to in-frame clones, with some not included. This sample carries 50,000 to 70,000 clones, more than 55% of them seen once, and the ten largest clones take 51%. Sample: PBMCs or T cells enriched from blood (not recorded which). Every receptor here comes from a woman aged 55 to 70 who had been exposed to COVID-19.

A few counts support this clone. The rearrangement uses TRBV9 and TRBJ1-6, with a weak D call TRBD1 (5 bases). CDR3 length: 17 residues. The V gene lost 4 bases and the J gene lost 13 bases, with 27 bases spanning the gap. From germline, CDR1 is SGDLS and CDR2 YYNGEE. CDR3 protein: CASSPRNTGTVIFPLHF. The CDR3 nucleotides are TGTGCCAGCAGCCCCCGGAATACCGGGACTGTTATTTTTCCCCTCCACTTT. Looking up the rest from reference TRBV9 and TRBJ1-6 gives the full variable domain: DSGVTQTPKHLITATGQRVTLRCSPRSGDLSVYWYQQSLDQGLQFLIQYYNGEERAKGNILERFSAQQFPDLHSELNLSSLELGDSALYFCASSPRNTGTVIFPLHFGNGTRLTVT.

The chain carries TRBV7-3 and TRBJ1-2, with TRBD1 matching 9 bases. V was clipped by 5 bases and J by 7 bases; unmatched bases: 2. The length of the CDR3 is 12 residues. Germline loops: CDR1 SGHTA, CDR2 FQGTGA. The CDR3 region has the DNA TGTGCCAGCAGCCCGGACAGGGGTGGCTACACCTTC. Translated: CASSPDRGGYTF.

The chain has TRBV5-1 and TRBJ1-5, with TRBD1 matching over 10 bases. The ends lost 4 bases at V and 6 bases at J; junction bases unmatched: 13. CDR1 and CDR2 from the germline V gene are SGHRS and YFSETQ. The CDR3 runs 17 residues. CDR3 loop: CASSLGTGDSRSQPQHF. DNA of the CDR3: TGCGCCAGCAGCCTCGGGACAGGGGATTCAAGAAGTCAGCCCCAGCATTTT.

The J gene is TRBJ1-5, the V gene TRBV6-5; 7 bases agree with TRBD1. The trim removed 6 bases at V and 7 bases at J, leaving 6 bases unmatched. The CDR3 consists of 13 residues. Germline CDR1 MNHEY, CDR2 SVGAGI. The CDR3 reads CASRYDRVQPQHF. The CDR3 DNA is TGTGCCAGCAGATACGACAGGGTACAGCCCCAGCATTTT.

The rearrangement links TRBV29-1 to TRBJ2-3, with D possibly being TRBD2 (6 bases). V was shortened by 6 bases and J by 4 bases, with 14 bases between the two germline ends. CDR1 and CDR2 (germline): SQVTM, ANQGSEA. There are 13 residues in the CDR3. This CDR3 is CSVLTEGADTQYF. The DNA for the CDR3 is TGCAGCGTCTTGACGGAGGGCGCAGATACGCAGTATTTT.

This clone was picked up a small number of times. The J gene is TRBJ1-1, the V gene TRBV9, with D possibly TRBD1 on 6 matching bases. Per germline, CDR1 SGDLS and CDR2 YYNGEE. The CDR3 is 15 residues long. V lost 0 bases, J lost 1 base, and 10 bases lay in between. This chain's CDR3 is CASSVEPGANTEAFF. DNA of the CDR3: TGTGCCAGCAGCGTAGAACCAGGGGCGAACACTGAAGCTTTCTTT.

This clone was detected a few times. The V call is TRBV28, the J call TRBJ2-7, with TRBD1 as a possible D gene (7 bases). Germline V gene sequence: CDR1 MDHEN, CDR2 SYDVKM. The CDR3 is 15 amino acids. V lost 6 bases to trimming and J lost 0 bases, with 15 bases between them. The CDR3 DNA sequence: TGTGCCAGCAGGAGAGGGGGCGGGGTCTCCTACGAGCAGTACTTC. It translates to CASRRGGGVSYEQYF.

This sequence joins TRBV6-5 and TRBJ2-3; D may be TRBD1 (6 bases). Trimming removed 4 bases at V and 6 bases at J, with 17 bases between. The CDR3 totals 15 residues. Germline CDR1 and CDR2: MNHEY and SVGAGI. The CDR3 DNA reads TGTGCCAGCAGTTTGCGGACAGCGAGCATGGATACGCAGTATTTT. Its translation: CASSLRTASMDTQYF.

The chain joins TRBV10-2 to TRBJ2-7; 7 bases match TRBD2. The CDR3 length is 16 residues. The trim removed 6 bases at V and 2 bases at J, leaving 13 bases unmatched. In germline, CDR1 is WSHSY, CDR2 SAAADI. CDR3 amino acids: CASRGLREGSPYEQYF. CDR3 DNA: TGCGCCAGCAGGGGTCTAAGGGAGGGATCACCCTACGAGCAGTACTTC.

The V and J genes are TRBV5-4 and TRBJ1-2; 7 bases agree with TRBD1. CDR3 length equals 15 residues. Germline CDR1 is SGHNT and CDR2 is YYREEE (reference sequence). V was clipped by 0 bases and J by 5 bases; unmatched bases: 7. The CDR3 DNA sequence: TGTGCCAGCAGCTTGGTTCCAGGGGGACTTTATGGCTACACCTTC. Its protein is CASSLVPGGLYGYTF.